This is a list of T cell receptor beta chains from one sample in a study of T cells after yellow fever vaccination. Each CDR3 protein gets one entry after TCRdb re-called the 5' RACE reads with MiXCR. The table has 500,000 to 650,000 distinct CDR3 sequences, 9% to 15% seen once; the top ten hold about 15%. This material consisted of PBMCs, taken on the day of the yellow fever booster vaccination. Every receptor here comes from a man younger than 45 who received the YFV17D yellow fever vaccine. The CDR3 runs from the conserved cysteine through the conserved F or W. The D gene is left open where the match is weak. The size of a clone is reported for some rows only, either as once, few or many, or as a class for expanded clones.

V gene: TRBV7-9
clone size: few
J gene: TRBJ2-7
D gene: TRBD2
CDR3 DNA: TGTGCCAGCACCAATAGCGGGGGCTCCTACGAGCAGTACTTC
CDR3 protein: CASTNSGGSYEQYF

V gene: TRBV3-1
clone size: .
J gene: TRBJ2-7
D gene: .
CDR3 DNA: TGTGCCAGCAGCGGAGGCAAGAGGAGCTCCTACGAGCAGTACTTC
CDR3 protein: CASSGGKRSSYEQYF

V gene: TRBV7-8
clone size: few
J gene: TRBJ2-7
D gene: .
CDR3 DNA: TGTGCCAGCAGCGAGGGGGACTTGGCCTACGAGCAGTACTTC
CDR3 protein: CASSEGDLAYEQYF

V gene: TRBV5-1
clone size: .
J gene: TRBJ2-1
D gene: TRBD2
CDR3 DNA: TGCGCCAGCAGCCAAGGGACTAGCGGCTTTGTGCAGTTCTTC
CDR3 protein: CASSQGTSGFVQFF

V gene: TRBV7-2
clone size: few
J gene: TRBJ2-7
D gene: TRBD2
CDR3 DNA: TGTGCCAGCAGCTTAGCTGGACTAGCGGGAGGACAATCCTACGAGCAGTACTTC
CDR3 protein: CASSLAGLAGGQSYEQYF

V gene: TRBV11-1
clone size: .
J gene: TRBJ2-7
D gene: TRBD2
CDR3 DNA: TGTGCCAGCAGCCCCCCGGGACTAGCGGCAATTGTCTACGAGCAGTACTTC
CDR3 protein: CASSPPGLAAIVYEQYF

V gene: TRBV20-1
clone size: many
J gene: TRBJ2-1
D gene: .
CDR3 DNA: TGCAGTGCTAGAGACCGAGCCTACAATGAGCAGTTCTTC
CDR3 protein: CSARDRAYNEQFF

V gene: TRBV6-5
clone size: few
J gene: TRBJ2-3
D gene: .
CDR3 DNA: TGTGCCAGCAGTTACGCCTTTGGCCCTGTTTCTTCGCAGTATTTT
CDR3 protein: CASSYAFGPVSSQYF

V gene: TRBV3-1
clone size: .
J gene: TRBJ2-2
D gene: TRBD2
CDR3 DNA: TGTGCCAGCAGCCAAGGCCGGACTAGCGGGCTCGGGGAGCTGTTTTTT
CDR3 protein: CASSQGRTSGLGELFF

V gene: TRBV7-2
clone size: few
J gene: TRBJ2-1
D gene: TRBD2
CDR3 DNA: TGTGCCAGCAGCTTAGTGCGCGGGAGCGACTACAATGAGCAGTTCTTC
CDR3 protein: CASSLVRGSDYNEQFF

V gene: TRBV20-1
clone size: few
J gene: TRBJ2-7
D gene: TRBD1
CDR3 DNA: TGCAGTGCTAGAGAGGGGACAGGCGTCAACGAGCAGTACTTC
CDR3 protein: CSAREGTGVNEQYF

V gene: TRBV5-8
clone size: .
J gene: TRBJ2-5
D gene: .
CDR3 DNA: TGTGCCAGCACCTTGGACCGGGGCCCAACGACCCAGTACTTC
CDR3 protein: CASTLDRGPTTQYF

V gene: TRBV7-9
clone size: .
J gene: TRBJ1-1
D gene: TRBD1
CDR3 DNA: TGTGCCAGCAGCTTATCAACAGGGGACACTGAAGCTTTCTTT
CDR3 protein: CASSLSTGDTEAFF

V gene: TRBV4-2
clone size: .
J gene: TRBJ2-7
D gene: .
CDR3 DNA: TGTGCCAGCAGCCAGGATACTACTAGATACTACGAGCAGTACTTC
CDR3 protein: CASSQDTTRYYEQYF

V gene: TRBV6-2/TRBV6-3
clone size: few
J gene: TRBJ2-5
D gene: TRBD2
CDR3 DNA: TGTGCCAGCGTTCTACTAGCGGGAGGGCCGGAGACCCAGTACTTC
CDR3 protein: CASVLLAGGPETQYF